The clone carrying this TCR beta chain has at least ten counts. What it binds is unknown. HTBI primers from iRepertoire and Arm-PCR of CDR3 regions yielded the TCR beta libraries. Using its own MiXCR run on the multiplex PCR reads, TCRdb lists one record per CDR3 protein. The table lists hundreds of thousands of distinct CDR3 sequences, about a sixth of them singletons. The sample is drawn from a study of regulatory T cells in long-lasting Graves disease. As for the study in general: Antithyroid drugs had been taken by newly diagnosed Graves' patients for under 3 months.

General observations from the study: Persistent cases favored TRBV28, TRBJ1-2 and TRBJ2-5. Persistent Graves' cases showed lower TCR diversity than newly diagnosed cases.

Time point denoted: newly diagnosed GD, antithyroid drugs for less than 3 months. RNA extracted from PBMCs served as the sequencing template. The patients were drawn from one endocrinology department in Xi'an, China. V shed 4 bases and J 6 bases; nucleotides not matched to a gene: 10. From germline, CDR1 is DFQATT and CDR2 SNEGSKA (reference sequence). The CDR3 runs to 14 residues. The TCR originated in a female donor with Graves disease. This sequence joins TRBV20-1 and TRBJ1-2, with 8 bases matching TRBD1. The sample was peripheral blood mononuclear cells (PBMCs), taken at new diagnosis, from a patient treated with antithyroid drugs. As DNA, the CDR3 is TGCAGTGCTACTCACGACAGGGGCCGAAATGGCTACACCTTC. It is translated as CSATHDRGRNGYTF.